The 15 T cell receptor beta chains in this list originate from one sample, sequenced in a study of blood T cell repertoires in COVID-19. The method was immunoSEQ multiplex PCR; TCRdb's version includes in-frame clones alone and lacks a portion of them. This table has around 220,000 clones, around 82% appearing once. The sample taken for sequencing was PBMCs or T cells enriched from blood (not recorded which). All receptors derive from a woman aged 40-49 years with acute COVID-19.

The CDR3 coding sequence is TGTGCCAGCAGTTCCAGGGGAGGGGGGGCGCAGCCCCAGCATTTT. Translation: CASSSRGGGAQPQHF. The V and J genes are TRBV6-6 and TRBJ1-5, with D maybe TRBD1 (6 bases). V was pared by 4 bases and J by 7 bases, with 17 bases between. Germline loops: CDR1 MNHNY, CDR2 SVGAGI (reference sequence). There are 15 residues in the CDR3.

Regarding this clone: The junction does not match germline at one end; this may be a read error. The chain couples TRBV7-7 to TRBJ2-1, with 16 bases that match TRBD2. This CDR3 contains 17 residues. Germline CDR1 SSHAT, CDR2 FNYEAQ (reference sequence). CDR3 in amino acids: CASSHGTSGGADNEQFF. The CDR3 DNA follows: TGTGCTAGCAGCCACGGGACTAGCGGGGGGGCAGACAATGAGCAGTTCTTC.

The chain employs TRBV5-5 and TRBJ1-2, with TRBD1 matching over 7 bases. The CDR3 totals 16 residues. After removal of 0 bases from V and 0 bases from J, the junction contained 5 bases not matched to a gene. In germline, CDR1 is SGHKS, CDR2 YYEKEE (reference sequence). CDR3 nucleotide sequence: TGTGCCAGCAGCTTGGCCTTACAGGGGCCTAACTATGGCTACACCTTC. Its protein product is CASSLALQGPNYGYTF.

The J gene is TRBJ1-1, the V gene TRBV28; 10 nucleotides align to TRBD1. The trim removed 5 bases at V and 7 bases at J, leaving 7 bases unmatched. Germline-derived CDR1 and CDR2 are MDHEN and SYDVKM. The CDR3 consists of 14 residues. This CDR3 reads CASSLRQGAGEAFF. The CDR3 bases are TGTGCCAGCAGTCTCCGACAGGGGGCAGGTGAAGCTTTCTTT.

For this clone: This specimen includes other DNA sequences encoding the same CDR3. The gene calls are TRBV2 and TRBJ1-2; tentatively, D is TRBD1 (5 bases). This CDR3 comprises 13 residues. Germline assignment: CDR1 SNHLY and CDR2 FYNNEI. Trimming left V 4 bases short and J 4 bases short, with 10 bases between. For the CDR3, the DNA is TGTGCCAGCAGTGCGCAGGGAAGCTATGGCTACACCTTC. This sequence encodes CASSAQGSYGYTF. The full variable domain, in which reference TRBV2 and TRBJ1-2 provide the parts outside the CDR3, is EPEVTQTPSHQVTQMGQEVILRCVPISNHLYFYWYRQILGQKVEFLVSFYNNEISEKSEIFDDQFSVERPDGSNFTLKIRSTKLEDSAMYFCASSAQGSYGYTFGSGTRLTVV.

This sequence joins TRBV24-1 and TRBJ2-2; D may be TRBD2 (5 bases). The CDR3 has 14 amino acids. Per the germline V gene, CDR1 is KGHDR and CDR2 is SFDVKD. Between the trimmed V and J ends, which lost 4 bases and 5 bases, there was a span of 10 bases. CDR3 amino acids: CATSDHGNTGELFF. CDR3 DNA: TGTGCCACCAGTGACCACGGGAATACCGGGGAGCTGTTTTTT.

The chain couples TRBV27 to TRBJ1-5; the D is unclear. Deletions cut 6 bases from V and 7 bases from J, with 25 bases between. Germline V CDR1 and CDR2: MNHEY, SMNVEV (reference sequence). There are 17 residues in the CDR3. The CDR3 DNA follows: TGTGCCAGCAGCCCTATGCCCCACCGATCTAGGCTCCAGCCCCAGCATTTT. Its translation: CASSPMPHRSRLQPQHF.

The chain is built from TRBV6-5 and TRBJ1-2; 7 bases match TRBD1. Losses at the gene ends were 4 bases for V and 6 bases for J; bases not matched to a gene: 8. From germline, CDR1 is MNHEY and CDR2 SVGAGI. The CDR3 has 14 amino acids. CDR3 sequence reads: CASSSSGTENGYTF. DNA for the CDR3: TGTGCCAGCAGTTCCTCCGGGACAGAGAATGGCTACACCTTC.

CDR3 in DNA: TGCAGCGTTGATCCTGCTAGCGGTGCCTACAATGAGCAGTTCTTC. It codes for CSVDPASGAYNEQFF. The gene calls are TRBV29-1 and TRBJ2-1, with 7 bases lining up with TRBD2. The germline gives CDR1 SQVTM, CDR2 ANQGSEA. V was pared by 3 bases and J by 2 bases, with 7 bases of the junction left unmatched. This CDR3 contains 15 residues.

The chain has TRBV19 and TRBJ2-5, with TRBD2 matching 9 bases. With V trimmed by 8 bases and J by 4 bases, 8 bases remained unmatched. Per germline, CDR1 LNHDA and CDR2 SQIVND (reference sequence). The CDR3 sequence is 14 residues long. The CDR3 region has the DNA TGTGCCAGTTCTAGCGGGGCAGGTACAGAGACCCAGTACTTC. Translated: CASSSGAGTETQYF.

This rearrangement joins TRBV19 to TRBJ1-2, with D unclear. This CDR3 is built from 16 residues. The V gene lost 5 bases and the J gene lost 7 bases, with 23 bases spanning the gap. CDR1 and CDR2 from the germline V gene are LNHDA and SQIVND (reference sequence). CDR3 sequence reads: CASSVLPGAGSFGYTF. CDR3 DNA: TGTGCCAGTAGTGTGCTCCCGGGAGCCGGGTCCTTTGGCTACACCTTC.

This chain links TRBV20-1 with TRBJ2-7; 10 bases fit TRBD1. This CDR3 is 13 amino acids long. Per germline, CDR1 DFQATT and CDR2 SNEGSKA (reference sequence). The ends lost 3 bases at V and 5 bases at J; junction bases unmatched: 4. The CDR3 DNA reads as TGCAGTGCTAGTGGGACAGGGGTTAACGAGCAGTACTTC. Translation gives CSASGTGVNEQYF.

V is TRBV30 and J is TRBJ2-2, with 10 bases identical to TRBD1. Germline loops: CDR1 GTSNPN, CDR2 SVGIG (reference sequence). V lost 3 bases to trimming and J lost 6 bases; unmatched junction nucleotides: 4. This CDR3 contains 14 residues. CDR3 DNA sequence: TGTGCCTGGAGAGGGACAGGGGAACCCGGGGAGCTGTTTTTT. Its translation is CAWRGTGEPGELFF.

The J gene is TRBJ1-2, the V gene TRBV5-6; 8 bases map to TRBD1. V was pared by 1 base and J by 4 bases, with 9 bases of the junction left unmatched. Germline CDR1 is SGHDT and CDR2 is YYEEEE. CDR3 size: 16 residues. The CDR3 loop is CASSLRQGASGYGYTF. As DNA, the CDR3 is TGTGCCAGCAGCTTGAGGCAGGGGGCCAGTGGCTATGGCTACACCTTC.

V and J are TRBV6-4 and TRBJ2-1; 8 positions agree with TRBD2. CDR1 is MRHNA, CDR2 SNTAGT, per germline. The ends lost 4 bases at V and 9 bases at J; junction bases unmatched: 8. The CDR3 length is 14 residues. Written as DNA, the CDR3 is TGTGCCAGCAGTGTCGGGGGGGCCGTCGCTGAGCAGTTCTTC. It translates to CASSVGGAVAEQFF.